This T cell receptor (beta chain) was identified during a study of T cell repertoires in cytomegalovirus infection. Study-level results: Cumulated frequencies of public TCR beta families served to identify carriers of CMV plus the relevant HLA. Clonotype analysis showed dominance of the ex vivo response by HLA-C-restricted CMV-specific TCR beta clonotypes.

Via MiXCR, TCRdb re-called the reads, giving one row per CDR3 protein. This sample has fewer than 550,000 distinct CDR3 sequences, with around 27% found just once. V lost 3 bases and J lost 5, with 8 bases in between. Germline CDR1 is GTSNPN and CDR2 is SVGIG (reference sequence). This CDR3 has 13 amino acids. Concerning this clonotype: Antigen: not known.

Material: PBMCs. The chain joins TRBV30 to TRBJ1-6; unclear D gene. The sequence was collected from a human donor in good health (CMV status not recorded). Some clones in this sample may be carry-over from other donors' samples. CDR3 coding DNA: TGTGCCTGGAGCAGCTTGGATAATTCACCCCTCCACTTT. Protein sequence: CAWSSLDNSPLHF.